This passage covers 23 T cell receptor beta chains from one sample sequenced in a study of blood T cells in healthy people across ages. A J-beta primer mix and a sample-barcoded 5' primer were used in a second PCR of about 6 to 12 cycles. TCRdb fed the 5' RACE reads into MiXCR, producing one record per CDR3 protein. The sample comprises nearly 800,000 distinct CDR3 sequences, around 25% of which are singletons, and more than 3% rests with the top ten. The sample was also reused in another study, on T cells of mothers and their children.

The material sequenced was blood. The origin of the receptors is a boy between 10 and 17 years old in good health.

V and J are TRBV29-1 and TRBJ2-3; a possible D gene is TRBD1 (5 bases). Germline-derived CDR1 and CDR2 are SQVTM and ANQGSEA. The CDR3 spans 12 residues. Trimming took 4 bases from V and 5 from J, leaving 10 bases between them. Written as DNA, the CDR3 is TGCAGCGTTGGCAGGGAAGGAGATACGCAGTATTTT. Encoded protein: CSVGREGDTQYF.

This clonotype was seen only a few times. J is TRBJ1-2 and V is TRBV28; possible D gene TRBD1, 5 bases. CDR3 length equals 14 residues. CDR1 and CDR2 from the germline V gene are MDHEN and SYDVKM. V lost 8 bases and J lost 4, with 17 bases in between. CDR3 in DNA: TGTGCCAGCCTCGTCCGGGGGATTACCTATGGCTACACCTTC. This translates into CASLVRGITYGYTF.

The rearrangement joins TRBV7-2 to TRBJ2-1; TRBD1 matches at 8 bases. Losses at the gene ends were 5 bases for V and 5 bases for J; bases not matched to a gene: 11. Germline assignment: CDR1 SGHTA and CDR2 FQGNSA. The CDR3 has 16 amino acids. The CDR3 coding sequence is TGTGCCAGCAGCAAAAACAGGGGGTCTGTAGACAATGAGCAGTTCTTC. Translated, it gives CASSKNRGSVDNEQFF. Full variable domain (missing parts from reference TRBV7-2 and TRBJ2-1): GAGVSQSPSNKVTEKGKDVELRCDPISGHTALYWYRQSLGQGLEFLIYFQGNSAPDKSGLPSDRFSAERTGGSVSTLTIQRTQQEDSAVYLCASSKNRGSVDNEQFFGPGTRLTVL.

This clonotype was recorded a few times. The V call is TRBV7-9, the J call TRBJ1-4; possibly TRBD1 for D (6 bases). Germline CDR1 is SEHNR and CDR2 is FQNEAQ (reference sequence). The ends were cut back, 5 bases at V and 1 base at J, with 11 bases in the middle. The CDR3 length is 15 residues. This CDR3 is CASSTRGGTNEKLFF. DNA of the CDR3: TGTGCCAGCAGCACCAGGGGTGGAACTAATGAAAAACTGTTTTTT.

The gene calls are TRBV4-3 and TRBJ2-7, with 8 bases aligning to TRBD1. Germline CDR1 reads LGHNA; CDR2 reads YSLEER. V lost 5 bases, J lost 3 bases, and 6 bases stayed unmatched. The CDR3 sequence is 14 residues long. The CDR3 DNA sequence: TGCGCCAGCAGCGAGGACAGGGACAGCTACGAGCAGTACTTC. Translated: CASSEDRDSYEQYF.

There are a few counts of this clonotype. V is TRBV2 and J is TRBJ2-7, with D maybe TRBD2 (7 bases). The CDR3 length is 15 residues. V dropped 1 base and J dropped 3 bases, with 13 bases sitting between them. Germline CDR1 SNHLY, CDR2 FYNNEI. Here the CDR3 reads CASSEVRGGRYEQYF. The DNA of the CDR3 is TGTGCCAGCAGTGAAGTGAGGGGGGGCCGCTACGAGCAGTACTTC.

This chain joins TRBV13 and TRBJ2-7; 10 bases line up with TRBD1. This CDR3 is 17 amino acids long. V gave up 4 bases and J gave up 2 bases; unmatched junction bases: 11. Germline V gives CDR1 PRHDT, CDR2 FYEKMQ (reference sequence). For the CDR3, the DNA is TGTGCCAGCAGCTCCGGTTCCGAAGGGACAGGGGCCTACGAGCAGTACTTC. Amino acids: CASSSGSEGTGAYEQYF.

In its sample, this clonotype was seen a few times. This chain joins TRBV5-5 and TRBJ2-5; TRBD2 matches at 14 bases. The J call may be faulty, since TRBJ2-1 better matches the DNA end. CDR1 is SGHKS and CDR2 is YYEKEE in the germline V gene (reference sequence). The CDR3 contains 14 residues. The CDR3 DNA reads TGTGCCACCTCGACTAGCGGGAGGGGCAATGAGCAGTTCTTC. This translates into CATSTSGRGNEQFF.

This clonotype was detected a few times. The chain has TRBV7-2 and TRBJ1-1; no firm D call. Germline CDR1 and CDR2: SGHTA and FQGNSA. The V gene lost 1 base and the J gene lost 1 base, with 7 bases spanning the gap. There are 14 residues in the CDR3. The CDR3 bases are TGTGCCAGCAGCTTAGTCTTTGGGAACACTGAAGCTTTCTTT. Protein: CASSLVFGNTEAFF.

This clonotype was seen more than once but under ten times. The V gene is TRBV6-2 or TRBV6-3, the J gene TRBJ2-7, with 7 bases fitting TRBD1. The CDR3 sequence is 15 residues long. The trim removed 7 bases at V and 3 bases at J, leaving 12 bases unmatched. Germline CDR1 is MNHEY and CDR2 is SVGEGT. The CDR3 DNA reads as TGTGCCAGCATCGGAGAGGGGGCAAGCTTCTACGAGCAGTACTTC. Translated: CASIGEGASFYEQYF.

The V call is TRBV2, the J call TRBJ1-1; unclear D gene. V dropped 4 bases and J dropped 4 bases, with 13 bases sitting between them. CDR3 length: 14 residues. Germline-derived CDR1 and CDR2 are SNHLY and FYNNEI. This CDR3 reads CASSARGRTTEAFF. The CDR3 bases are TGTGCCAGCAGTGCCCGCGGAAGGACCACTGAAGCTTTCTTT.

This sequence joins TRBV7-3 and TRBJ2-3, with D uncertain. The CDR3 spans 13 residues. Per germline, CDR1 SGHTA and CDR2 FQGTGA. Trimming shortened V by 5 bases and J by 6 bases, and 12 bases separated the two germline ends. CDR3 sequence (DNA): TGTGCCAGCAGCCGGGTCCCAGCGGATACGCAGTATTTT. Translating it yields CASSRVPADTQYF.

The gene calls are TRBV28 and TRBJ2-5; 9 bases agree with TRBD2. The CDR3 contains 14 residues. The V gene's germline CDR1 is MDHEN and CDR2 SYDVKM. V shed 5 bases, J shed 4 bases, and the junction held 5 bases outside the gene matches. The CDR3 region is CASSVFSGRETQYF. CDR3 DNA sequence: TGTGCCAGCAGTGTCTTTAGCGGGAGAGAGACCCAGTACTTC. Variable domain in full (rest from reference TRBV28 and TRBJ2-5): DVKVTQSSRYLVKRTGEKVFLECVQDMDHENMFWYRQDPGLGLRLIYFSYDVKMKEKGDIPEGYSVSREKKERFSLILESASTNQTSMYLCASSVFSGRETQYFGPGTRLLVL.

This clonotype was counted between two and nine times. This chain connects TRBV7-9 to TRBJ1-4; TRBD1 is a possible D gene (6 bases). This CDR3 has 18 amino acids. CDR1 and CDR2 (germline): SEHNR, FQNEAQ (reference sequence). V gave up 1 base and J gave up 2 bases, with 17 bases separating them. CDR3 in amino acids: CASSLVPDPGGTNEKLFF. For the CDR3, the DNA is TGTGCCAGCAGCTTAGTACCAGACCCGGGGGGCACTAATGAAAAACTGTTTTTT.

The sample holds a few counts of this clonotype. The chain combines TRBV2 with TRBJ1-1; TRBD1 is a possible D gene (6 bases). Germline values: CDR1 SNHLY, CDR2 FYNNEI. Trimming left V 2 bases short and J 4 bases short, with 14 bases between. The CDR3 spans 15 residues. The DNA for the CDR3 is TGTGCCAGCAGTGAAAGTCGGACAGTCGCCACTGAAGCTTTCTTT. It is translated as CASSESRTVATEAFF. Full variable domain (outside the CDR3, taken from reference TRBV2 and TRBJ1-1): EPEVTQTPSHQVTQMGQEVILRCVPISNHLYFYWYRQILGQKVEFLVSFYNNEISEKSEIFDDQFSVERPDGSNFTLKIRSTKLEDSAMYFCASSESRTVATEAFFGQGTRLTVV.

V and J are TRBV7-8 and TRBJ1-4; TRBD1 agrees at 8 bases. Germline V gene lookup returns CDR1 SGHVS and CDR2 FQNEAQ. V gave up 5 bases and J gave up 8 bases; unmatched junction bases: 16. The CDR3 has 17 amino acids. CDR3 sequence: CASSPGSWTGRNEKLFF. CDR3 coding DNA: TGTGCCAGCAGCCCGGGATCGTGGACAGGGCGTAACGAAAAACTGTTTTTT.

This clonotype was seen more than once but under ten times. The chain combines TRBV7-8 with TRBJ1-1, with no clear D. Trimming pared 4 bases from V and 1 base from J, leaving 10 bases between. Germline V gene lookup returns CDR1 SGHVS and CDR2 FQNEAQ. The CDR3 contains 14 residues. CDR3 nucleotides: TGTGCCAGCAGCTCAGAGGCGTCGAACACTGAAGCTTTCTTT. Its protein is CASSSEASNTEAFF.

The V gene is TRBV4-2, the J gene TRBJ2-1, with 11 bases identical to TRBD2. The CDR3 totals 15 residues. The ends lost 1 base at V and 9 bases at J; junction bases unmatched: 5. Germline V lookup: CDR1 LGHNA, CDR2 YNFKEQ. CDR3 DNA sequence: TGTGCCAGCAGCCAAGTACTAGCGGGAGTAAGTGAGCAGTTCTTC. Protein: CASSQVLAGVSEQFF.

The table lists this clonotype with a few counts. Here the CDR3 DNA reads TGTGCCAGCAGTTACTCTGGGACAGTGAACACTGAAGCTTTCTTT. Translation gives CASSYSGTVNTEAFF. The chain carries TRBV6-5 and TRBJ1-1, with TRBD1 identical over 7 bases. Germline lookup yields CDR1 MNHEY and CDR2 SVGAGI. V was pared by 0 bases and J by 0 bases, with 1 base of the junction left unmatched. CDR3 size: 15 residues.

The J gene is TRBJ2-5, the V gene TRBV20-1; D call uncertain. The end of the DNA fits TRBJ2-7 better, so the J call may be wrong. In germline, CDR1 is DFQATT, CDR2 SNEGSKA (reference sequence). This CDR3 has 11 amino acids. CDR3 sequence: CSASDAYEQYF. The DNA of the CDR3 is TGCAGTGCTAGCGACGCCTACGAGCAGTACTTC.

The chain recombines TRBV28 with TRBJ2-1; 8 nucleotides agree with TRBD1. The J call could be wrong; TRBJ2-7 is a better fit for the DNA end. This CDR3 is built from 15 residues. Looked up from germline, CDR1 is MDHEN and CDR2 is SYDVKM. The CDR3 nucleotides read TGTGCCAGCAGTTTCTGGACAGGGCCCTCTTACGAGCAGTACTTC. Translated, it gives CASSFWTGPSYEQYF.

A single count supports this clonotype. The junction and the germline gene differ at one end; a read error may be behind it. The CDR3 nucleotides are TGCAGTGCTAGCGTGGCAACTAATGAAAAACCGTTTTTT. It codes for CSASVATNEKPFF. The chain combines TRBV20-1 with TRBJ1-4; D is uncertain. From germline, CDR1 is DFQATT and CDR2 SNEGSKA (reference sequence). This CDR3 is 13 amino acids long.

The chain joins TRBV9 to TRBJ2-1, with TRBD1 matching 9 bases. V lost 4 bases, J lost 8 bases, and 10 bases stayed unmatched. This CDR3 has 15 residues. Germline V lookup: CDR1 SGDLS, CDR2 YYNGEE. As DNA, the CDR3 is TGTGCCAGCAGCCGATACGCACAGGGGGCGTATGAGCAGTTCTTC. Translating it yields CASSRYAQGAYEQFF.